This passage covers 3 T cell receptor beta chains from one sample sequenced in a study of cytomegalovirus exposure and HLA in healthy donors. Researchers ran the PCR with 60 Vbeta and 13 Jbeta primers. The method was immunoSEQ multiplex PCR; TCRdb's version includes in-frame clones alone and lacks a portion of them. This table holds 200,000 to 250,000 clones, 70% to 80% found once. Specimen: PBMCs. The receptors here all came from a woman aged 55-70 years in good health and CMV-seropositive.

V is TRBV29-1 and J is TRBJ1-5, with 9 bases matching TRBD1. CDR1 and CDR2 (germline): SQVTM, ANQGSEA. The V segment lost 4 bases and the J segment 4 bases; nucleotides outside the gene matches: 11. The CDR3 is 16 residues long. The CDR3 region has the DNA TGCAGCGTTGTCCCGTTTGGACAGGGGATTAATCAGCCCCAGCATTTT. This gives the protein CSVVPFGQGINQPQHF.

The chain combines TRBV28 with TRBJ2-4, with TRBD2 matching 8 bases. Losses at the gene ends were 4 bases for V and 8 bases for J; bases not matched to a gene: 13. CDR3 length: 16 residues. Germline V CDR1 and CDR2: MDHEN, SYDVKM. CDR3 DNA sequence: TGTGCCAGCAGTTCCCCCCTAGCCGGGGGGGTGGACATTCAGTACTTC. Its translation is CASSSPLAGGVDIQYF.

The CDR3 is CATSRDRGRGRTDTQYF. Here the CDR3 DNA reads TGTGCCACCAGCAGGGACAGGGGGCGAGGACGGACAGATACGCAGTATTTT. The V and J genes are TRBV15 and TRBJ2-3; 11 nucleotides align to TRBD1. Losses at the gene ends were 3 bases for V and 3 bases for J; bases not matched to a gene: 8. CDR3 length equals 17 residues. CDR1 and CDR2 from the germline V gene are LNHNV and YYDKDF (reference sequence).